This record concerns one TCR beta chain sequence. The data were obtained in a study of T cell changes during pregnancy in multiple sclerosis. Sequencing used immunoSEQ multiplex PCR; TCRdb keeps in-frame clones, though not all of them. The sample holds about 36,000 clones, roughly 93% seen once. Trimming at V came to 5 bases and at J to 5 bases, leaving 4 bases not matched to a gene. Germline lookup yields CDR1 MNHNS and CDR2 SASEGT. The CDR3 covers 13 residues. Sequenced material: CD4+ T cells from peripheral blood mononuclear cells, taken in the first trimester of pregnancy. This TCR was recovered from a female donor with multiple sclerosis, enrolled in a pregnancy study. The chain uses TRBV6-1 and TRBJ1-1, with 8 bases that match TRBD1. The CDR3 DNA sequence: TGTGCCAGCAGTCCCCAGGGGGCAACTGAAGCTTTCTTT. As protein: CASSPQGATEAFF.